The clone carrying this T cell receptor (beta chain) was counted at least ten times. As yet, its antigen is unknown. This specimen belongs to a study of breast tumors, draining lymph nodes, adjacent tissues. Breast cancer patients provided tissue from their axillary draining lymph nodes. General study points: Tumor repertoires ranked between lymph nodes and nontumor tissue in diversity, with V and J gene preferences.

TCRdb re-derived calls from the multiplex PCR reads in MiXCR, one entry per CDR3 protein. Of approximately 100,000 distinct CDR3 sequences listed, roughly 29% were seen once; the top ten hold around 6%. With 1 base removed from V and 0 bases from J, the gap between germline ends came to 10 bases. Germline loops: CDR1 MNHNS, CDR2 SASEGT. The CDR3 contains 15 residues. Sequenced material: axillary lymph node tissue. The V call is TRBV6-1, the J call TRBJ2-7; D is unresolved. The clonotype originates from a female donor with breast cancer. Some clones in this sample may be carry-over from other donors' samples. CDR3 in amino acids: CASSEGASSSYEQYF. In DNA, the CDR3 is TGTGCCAGCAGTGAAGGGGCGTCGAGCTCCTACGAGCAGTACTTC.